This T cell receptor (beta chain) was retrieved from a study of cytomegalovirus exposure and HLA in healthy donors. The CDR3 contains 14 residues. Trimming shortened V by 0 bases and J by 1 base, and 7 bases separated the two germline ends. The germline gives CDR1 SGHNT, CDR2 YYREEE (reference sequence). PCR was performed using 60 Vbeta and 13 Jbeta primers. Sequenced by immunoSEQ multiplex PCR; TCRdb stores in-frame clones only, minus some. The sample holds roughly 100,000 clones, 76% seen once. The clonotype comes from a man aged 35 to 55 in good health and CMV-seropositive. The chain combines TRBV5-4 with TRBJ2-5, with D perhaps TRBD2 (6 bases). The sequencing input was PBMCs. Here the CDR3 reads CASSLGGVQETQYF. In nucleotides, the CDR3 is TGTGCCAGCAGCTTGGGGGGGGTCCAAGAGACCCAGTACTTC.